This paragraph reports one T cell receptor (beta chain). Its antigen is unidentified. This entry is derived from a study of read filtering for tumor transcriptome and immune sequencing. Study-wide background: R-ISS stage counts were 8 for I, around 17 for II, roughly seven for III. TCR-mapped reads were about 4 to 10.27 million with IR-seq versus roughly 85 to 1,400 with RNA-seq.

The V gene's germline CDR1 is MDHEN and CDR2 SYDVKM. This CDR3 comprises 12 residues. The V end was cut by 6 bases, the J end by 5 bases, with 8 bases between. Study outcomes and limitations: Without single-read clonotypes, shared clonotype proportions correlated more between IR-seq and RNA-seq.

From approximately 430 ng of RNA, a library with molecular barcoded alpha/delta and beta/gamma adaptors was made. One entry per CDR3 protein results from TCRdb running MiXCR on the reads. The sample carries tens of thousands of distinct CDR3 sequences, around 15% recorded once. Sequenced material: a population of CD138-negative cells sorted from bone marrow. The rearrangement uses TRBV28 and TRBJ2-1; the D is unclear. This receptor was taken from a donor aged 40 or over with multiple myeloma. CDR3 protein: CASRRRNNEQFF. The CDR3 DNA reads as TGTGCCAGCAGGAGGCGGAACAATGAGCAGTTCTTC.